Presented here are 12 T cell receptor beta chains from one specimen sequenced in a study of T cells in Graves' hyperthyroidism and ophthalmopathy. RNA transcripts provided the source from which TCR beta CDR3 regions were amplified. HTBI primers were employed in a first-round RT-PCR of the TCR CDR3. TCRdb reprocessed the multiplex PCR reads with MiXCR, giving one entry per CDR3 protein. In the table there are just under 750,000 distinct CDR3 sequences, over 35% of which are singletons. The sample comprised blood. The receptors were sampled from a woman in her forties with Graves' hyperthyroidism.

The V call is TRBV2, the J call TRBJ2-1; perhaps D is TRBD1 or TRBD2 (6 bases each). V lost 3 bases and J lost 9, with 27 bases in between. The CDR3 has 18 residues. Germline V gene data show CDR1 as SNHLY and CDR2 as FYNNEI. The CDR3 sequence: CASSDGVGIGGSGSEQFF. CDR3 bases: TGTGCCAGCAGTGACGGGGTTGGTATAGGGGGGAGTGGTAGTGAGCAGTTCTTC.

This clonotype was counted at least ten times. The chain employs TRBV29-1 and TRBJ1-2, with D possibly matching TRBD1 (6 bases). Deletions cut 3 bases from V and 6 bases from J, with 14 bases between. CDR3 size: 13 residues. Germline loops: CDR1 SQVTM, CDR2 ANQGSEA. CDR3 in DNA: TGCAGCGTTGATCCCCCGGGGGGCGATGGCTACACCTTC. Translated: CSVDPPGGDGYTF.

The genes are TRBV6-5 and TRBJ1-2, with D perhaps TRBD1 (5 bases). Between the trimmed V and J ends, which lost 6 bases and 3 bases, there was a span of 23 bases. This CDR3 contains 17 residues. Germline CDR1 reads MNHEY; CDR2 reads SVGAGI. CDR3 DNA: TGTGCCAGCAGAGCCCCGGGACTGATATCCCCCTACTATGGCTACACCTTC. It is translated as CASRAPGLISPYYGYTF.

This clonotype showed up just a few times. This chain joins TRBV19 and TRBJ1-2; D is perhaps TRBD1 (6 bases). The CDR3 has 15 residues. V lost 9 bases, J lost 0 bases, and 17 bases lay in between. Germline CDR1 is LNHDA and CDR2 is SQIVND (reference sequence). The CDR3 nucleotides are TGTGCCAGCAGTCCGGGGGCGAGGGCTAACTATGGCTACACCTTC. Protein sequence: CASSPGARANYGYTF.

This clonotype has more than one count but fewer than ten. The chain's CDR3 is CASSPTGLVYEQYF. Written as DNA, the CDR3 is TGTGCCAGCAGCCCAACGGGACTAGTCTACGAGCAGTACTTC. The V and J genes are TRBV7-2 and TRBJ2-7; 8 positions match TRBD2. Looked up from germline, CDR1 is SGHTA and CDR2 is FQGNSA. J was trimmed by 3 bases and V by 5 bases; bases with no gene match: 6. This CDR3 region has 14 residues.

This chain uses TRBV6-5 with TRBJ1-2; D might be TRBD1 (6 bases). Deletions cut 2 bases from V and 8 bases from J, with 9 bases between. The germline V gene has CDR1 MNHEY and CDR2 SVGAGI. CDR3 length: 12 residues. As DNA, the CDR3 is TGTGCCAGCAGTTACGCGAGGGGGGGCTACACCTTC. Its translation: CASSYARGGYTF.

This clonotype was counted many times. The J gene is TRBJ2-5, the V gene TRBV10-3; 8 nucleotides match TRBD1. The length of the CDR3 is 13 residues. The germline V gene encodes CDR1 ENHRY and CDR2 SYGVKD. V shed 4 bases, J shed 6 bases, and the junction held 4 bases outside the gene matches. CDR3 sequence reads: CAISADREQTQYF. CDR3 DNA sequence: TGTGCCATCAGTGCGGACAGGGAACAGACCCAGTACTTC.

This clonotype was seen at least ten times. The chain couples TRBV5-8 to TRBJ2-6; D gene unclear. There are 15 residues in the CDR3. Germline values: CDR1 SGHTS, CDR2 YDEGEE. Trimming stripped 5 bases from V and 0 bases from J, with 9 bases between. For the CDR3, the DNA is TGTGCCAGCAGGGATCCTCGCTCTGGGGCCAACGTCCTGACTTTC. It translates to CASRDPRSGANVLTF.

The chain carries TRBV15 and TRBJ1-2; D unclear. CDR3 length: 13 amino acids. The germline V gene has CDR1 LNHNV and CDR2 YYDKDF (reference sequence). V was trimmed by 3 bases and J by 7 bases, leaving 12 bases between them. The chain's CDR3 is CATSSKELGGYTF. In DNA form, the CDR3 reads TGTGCCACCAGCAGTAAGGAACTCGGTGGCTACACCTTC. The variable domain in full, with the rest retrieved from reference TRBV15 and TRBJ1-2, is DAMVIQNPRYQVTQFGKPVTLSCSQTLNHNVMYWYQQKSSQAPKLLFHYYDKDFNNEADTPDNFQSRRPNTSFCFLDIRSPGLGDTAMYLCATSSKELGGYTFGSGTRLTVV.

The CDR3 DNA reads TGCGCCAGCAGCCAATGGAGCTCCTACGAGCAGTACTTC. It specifies CASSQWSSYEQYF. The chain links TRBV4-3 to TRBJ2-7; D call uncertain. Germline assignment: CDR1 LGHNA and CDR2 YSLEER. V shed 2 bases and J shed 0 bases, with 5 bases lying between them. CDR3 size: 13 residues.

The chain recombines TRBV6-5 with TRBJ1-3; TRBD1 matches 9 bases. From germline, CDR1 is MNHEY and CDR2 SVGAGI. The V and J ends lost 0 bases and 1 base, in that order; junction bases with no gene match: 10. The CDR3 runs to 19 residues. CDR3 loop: CASSYSVTGGWTSGNTIYF. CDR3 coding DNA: TGTGCCAGCAGTTACTCGGTGACAGGGGGATGGACGTCTGGAAACACCATATATTTT.

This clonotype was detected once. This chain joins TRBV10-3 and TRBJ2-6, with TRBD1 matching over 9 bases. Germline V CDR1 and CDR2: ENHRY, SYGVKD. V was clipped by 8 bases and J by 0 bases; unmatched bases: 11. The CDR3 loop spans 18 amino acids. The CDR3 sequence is CAILGQGSLSSGANVLTF. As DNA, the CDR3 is TGTGCCATCCTGGGACAGGGCTCGTTAAGCTCTGGGGCCAACGTCCTGACTTTC.